The 8 T cell receptor beta chains below come from one sample, sequenced in a study of CD4 T cells in relation to SARS-CoV-2 and coronaviruses. The unexposed donors gave CD4+ T cells in about 2010-2018, prior to COVID-19. CD4+ T cells were isolated from the cells after less than 13 days of culture. For these receptors, no antigen is known. The assay was immunoSEQ multiplex PCR, and TCRdb's table has in-frame clones only and misses some. The data contain 18,000 or so clones, roughly four fifths of them seen just once; the ten biggest clones take up roughly 20%. Sample: CD4+ T cells from PBMCs, cultured in vitro. The receptors here all came from a human donor in good health.

The rearrangement uses TRBV19 and TRBJ1-1; D may be TRBD1 (6 bases). The CDR3 extends over 17 amino acids. Germline assignment: CDR1 LNHDA and CDR2 SQIVND (reference sequence). The V and J ends lost 3 bases and 11 bases respectively, with 28 bases between them. CDR3 in amino acids: CASSMFGQDSLTRRAFF. CDR3 bases: TGTGCCAGTAGTATGTTTGGCCAGGACAGCCTTACTCGTAGGGCTTTCTTT.

V and J are TRBV7-9 and TRBJ1-2; the D is unclear. CDR3 size: 14 residues. The V gene's germline CDR1 is SEHNR and CDR2 FQNEAQ (reference sequence). Trimming pared 3 bases from V and 0 bases from J, leaving 8 bases between. The CDR3 spells CASSLDLANYGYTF. The DNA of the CDR3 is TGTGCCAGCAGCTTGGATCTGGCTAACTATGGCTACACCTTC.

The V and J genes are TRBV6-2 or TRBV6-3 and TRBJ1-5; 7 nucleotides line up with TRBD1. CDR1 is MNHEY and CDR2 is SVGEGT in the germline V gene. J lost 7 bases, V lost 0 bases, and 12 bases had no gene match. The CDR3 runs 17 residues. The CDR3 loop reads CASSYSIRTGSRQPQHF. In nucleotides, the CDR3 is TGTGCCAGCAGTTACTCAATCCGGACAGGCTCGAGGCAGCCCCAGCATTTT.

The chain joins TRBV6-1 to TRBJ1-5; TRBD1 aligns across 10 bases. The germline V gene has CDR1 MNHNS and CDR2 SASEGT. V was clipped by 4 bases and J by 0 bases; unmatched bases: 9. This CDR3 comprises 18 residues. The CDR3 DNA sequence: TGTGCCAGCAGTGGACCGGGACAGGGGACTTATAGCAATCAGCCCCAGCATTTT. Its translation is CASSGPGQGTYSNQPQHF.

The gene calls are TRBV29-1 and TRBJ1-5, with D perhaps TRBD1 (5 bases). This CDR3 is 12 amino acids long. Trimming took off 7 bases at V and 6 bases at J, with 13 bases between the two ends. Germline V gene data show CDR1 as SQVTM and CDR2 as ANQGSEA. The DNA for the CDR3 is TGCAGCGCGGGGGAATATAGTCAGCCCCAGCATTTT. Translation: CSAGEYSQPQHF.

The CDR3 bases are TGTGCCAGCAGCCTAAGCGCGGGCACAGATACGCAGTATTTT. Protein product: CASSLSAGTDTQYF. The gene calls are TRBV11-3 and TRBJ2-3; no clear D. CDR1 and CDR2 (germline): SGHNT, YENEEA. V was shortened by 5 bases and J by 1 base, with 10 bases between the two germline ends. The CDR3 is 14 amino acids.

The chain is built from TRBV12-3 or TRBV12-4 and TRBJ2-7; unclear D gene. The V end lost 5 bases, the J end lost 3 bases, and 5 bases lay between the germline ends. The CDR3 length is 11 residues. As DNA, the CDR3 is TGTGCCAGCAGTGCCCACTACGAGCAGTACTTC. As protein: CASSAHYEQYF.

This chain connects TRBV5-1 to TRBJ1-5; TRBD1 matches at 7 bases. Trimming took 4 bases from V and 4 from J; bases not matched to a gene: 2. The CDR3 loop spans 13 amino acids. Germline-derived CDR1 and CDR2 are SGHRS and YFSETQ. CDR3 sequence (DNA): TGCGCCAGCAGCCAACAGGGGAATCAGCCCCAGCATTTT. As protein: CASSQQGNQPQHF.